Following are 3 T cell receptor delta chains from one sample sequenced in a study of gammadelta T cells in human blood. TCRdb re-called the RT-PCR reads using CATT. The profile shows under 1,500 delta-chain clones, 9% to 10% of them singletons. The specimen was non-Vgamma9Vdelta2 gamma-delta T cells from infant blood. The receptors derive from a human donor.

This clone was counted a few times. Possible read error: a much larger clone is one base away. V and J are TRDV1 and TRDJ1; 10 nucleotides match TRDD3. CDR1 and CDR2 (germline): TSWWSYY, QGS. This CDR3 comprises 23 residues. CDR3 coding DNA: TGTGCTCTTGGGGAACTGCGGTTCCTCCTACTGGGGGATTTTAGCCCGTACACCGATAAACTCACCTTT. Encoded protein: CALGELRFLLLGDFSPYTDKLTF.

This clone is large in the sample. The chain links TRDV1 to TRDJ3, with D possibly TRDD3 on 9 matching bases. Trimming took off 3 bases at V and 2 bases at J, with 20 bases between the two ends. This CDR3 spans 20 amino acids. The germline gives CDR1 TSWWSYY, CDR2 QGS. CDR3: CALGELPTGGYPWDTRQMFF. The CDR3 nucleotides read TGTGCTCTTGGGGAGCTTCCTACGGGGGGATACCCCTGGGACACCCGACAGATGTTTTTC.

This clone was picked up a small number of times. One base separates it from a far larger clone, so it is likely a read error. V usage is TRDV1 and J usage is TRDJ1, with D unresolved. The CDR3 sequence is 14 residues long. The V end lost 10 bases, the J end lost 5 bases, and 20 bases lay between the germline ends. Germline values: CDR1 TSWWSYY, CDR2 QGS. The CDR3 loop is CARASESLRDKLIF. In DNA form, the CDR3 reads TGTGCTCGCGCCAGCGAGTCCTTACGAGATAAACTCATCTTT.